The source of this T cell receptor (beta chain) is a study of blood T cell repertoires in COVID-19. Assay: immunoSEQ multiplex PCR; the TCRdb copy retains only in-frame clones and omits some. This sample has over 85,000 clones, with around 90% found just once. A word on this clone: A read error may account for a junction end that differs from germline.

CDR1 is MNHNS, CDR2 SASEGT, per germline. The CDR3 totals 14 residues. This clonotype was obtained from a woman in her forties or fifties with COVID-19, enrolled during active disease. Input material: peripheral blood. The chain has TRBV6-1 and TRBJ1-4, with TRBD1 matching over 8 bases. CDR3 sequence (DNA): TGTGCCAGCGGTGACAGGGGTATAGATGAAAAACTGTTTTTT. It encodes CASGDRGIDEKLFF.